The sequence of this T cell receptor (beta chain) was determined in a study of cytomegalovirus exposure and HLA in healthy donors. Study results and caveats: TCR beta chains numbering 150 to 200 were designated cytomegalovirus-associated. Researchers reported from a later analysis that most CMV-associated TCR beta chains appeared HLA-restricted. Likely technical artifact: a cluster of highly shared sequence variants. Fewer N-insertions (relative to the approximately 700-donor mean) were reportedly seen in an Asian-associated ancestry cluster in a later analysis.

As for this clone: The antigen is undetermined.

Primers: 60 Vbeta forward and 13 Jbeta reverse. The table came from immunoSEQ multiplex PCR; TCRdb's copy has only in-frame clones and leaves some out. The sample holds under 130,000 clones, under 85% seen once. Sequenced input: PBMCs. The receptor's source is a man in his thirties or forties in good health and CMV-seronegative.

CDR3 sequence (DNA): TGCAGCGTTAGACAGGGGGCGAGAGGCTACACCTTC. It is translated as CSVRQGARGYTF. V is TRBV29-1 and J is TRBJ1-2, with 10 bases identical to TRBD1. The CDR3 has 12 amino acids. CDR1 and CDR2 from the germline V gene are SQVTM and ANQGSEA. V lost 5 bases to trimming and J lost 8 bases; unmatched junction nucleotides: 5.